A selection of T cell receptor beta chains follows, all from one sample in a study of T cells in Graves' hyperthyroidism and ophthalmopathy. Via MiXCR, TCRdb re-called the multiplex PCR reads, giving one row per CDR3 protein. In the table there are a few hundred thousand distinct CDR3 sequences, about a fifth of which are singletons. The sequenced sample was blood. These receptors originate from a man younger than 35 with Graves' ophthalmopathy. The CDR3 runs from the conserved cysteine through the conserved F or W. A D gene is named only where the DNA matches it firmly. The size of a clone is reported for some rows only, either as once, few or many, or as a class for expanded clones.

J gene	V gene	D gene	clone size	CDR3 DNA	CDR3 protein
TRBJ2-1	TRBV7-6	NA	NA	TGTGCCAGCAGCCCGGGTCCGTCCTACAATGAGCAGTTCTTC	CASSPGPSYNEQFF
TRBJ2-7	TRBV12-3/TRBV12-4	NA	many	TGTGCCAGCAGCTCCCCCTTGGGGGGCTACGAGCAGTACTTC	CASSSPLGGYEQYF
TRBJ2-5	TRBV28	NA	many	TGTGCCAGCAGTTCACCGGGACTCTGGGAGACCCAGTACTTC	CASSSPGLWETQYF
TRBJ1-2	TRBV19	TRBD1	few	TGTGCCAGTAGTTACAGGGGCGGATCGGACAGGGGATTGGATGGCTACACCTTC	CASSYRGGSDRGLDGYTF
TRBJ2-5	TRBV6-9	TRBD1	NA	TGTGCCAGCAGTTATTCCGGACAGGGCGTCGAAGAGACCCAGTACTTC	CASSYSGQGVEETQYF
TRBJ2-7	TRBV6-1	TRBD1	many	TGTGCCAGCAGTGAAAGGGGGCTCCCCTACGAGCAGTACTTC	CASSERGLPYEQYF
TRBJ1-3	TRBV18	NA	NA	TGTGCCAGCTCACCCCAAGACGTAAACTCTGGAAACACCATATATTTT	CASSPQDVNSGNTIYF
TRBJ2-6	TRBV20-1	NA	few	TGCAGTGCCCCACCCTCGGGGAGCCTCTTCTCTGGGGCCAACGTCCTGACTTTC	CSAPPSGSLFSGANVLTF
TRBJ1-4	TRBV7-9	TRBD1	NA	TGTGCCAGCAGCTCCCGGGACAGGGTGTTTGGAACTAATGAAAAACTGTTTTTT	CASSSRDRVFGTNEKLFF
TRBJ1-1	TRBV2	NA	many	TGTGCCAGCACTTGGACAGCGAGTAACACTGAAGCTTTCTTT	CASTWTASNTEAFF
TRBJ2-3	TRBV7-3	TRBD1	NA	TGTGCCAGCAGCTCGGGACAGAAGGCAGATACGCAGTATTTT	CASSSGQKADTQYF
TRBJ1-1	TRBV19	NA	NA	TGTGCCAGTAGTAGGATTAAGGGCACTGAAGCTTTCTTT	CASSRIKGTEAFF
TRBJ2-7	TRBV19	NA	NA	TGTGCCAGTAGTATAGGTTCGGACTTCTCCTACGAGCAGTACTTC	CASSIGSDFSYEQYF
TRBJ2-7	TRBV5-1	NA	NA	TGCGCCAGCAGCTTGGGGGGCGGGACAGTCTACGAGCAGTACTTC	CASSLGGGTVYEQYF
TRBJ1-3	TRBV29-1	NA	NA	TGCAGCGTTGGGGGGGGTAGCGACGGGGACACCATATATTTT	CSVGGGSDGDTIYF